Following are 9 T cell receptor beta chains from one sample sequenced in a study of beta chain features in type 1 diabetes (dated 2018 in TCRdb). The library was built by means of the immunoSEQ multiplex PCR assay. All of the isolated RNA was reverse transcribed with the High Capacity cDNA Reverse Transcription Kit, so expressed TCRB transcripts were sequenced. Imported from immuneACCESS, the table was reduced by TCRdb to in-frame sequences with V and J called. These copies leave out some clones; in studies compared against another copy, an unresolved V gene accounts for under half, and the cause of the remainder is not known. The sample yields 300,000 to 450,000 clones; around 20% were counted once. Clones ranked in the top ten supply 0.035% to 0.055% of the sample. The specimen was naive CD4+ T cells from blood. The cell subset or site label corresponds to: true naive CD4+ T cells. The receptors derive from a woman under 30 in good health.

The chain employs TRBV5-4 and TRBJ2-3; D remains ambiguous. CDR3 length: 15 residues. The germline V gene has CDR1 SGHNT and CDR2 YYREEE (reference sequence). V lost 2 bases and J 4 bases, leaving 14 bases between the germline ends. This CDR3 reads CASSFGVSRSDTQYF. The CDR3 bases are TGTGCCAGCAGCTTCGGTGTCTCGCGGTCAGATACGCAGTATTTT.

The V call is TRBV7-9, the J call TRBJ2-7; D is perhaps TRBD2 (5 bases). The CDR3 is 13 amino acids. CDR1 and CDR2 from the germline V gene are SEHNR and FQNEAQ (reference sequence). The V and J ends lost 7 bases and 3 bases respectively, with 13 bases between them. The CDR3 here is CASTSGGLYEQYF. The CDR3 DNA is TGTGCCAGCACCTCAGGAGGACTCTACGAGCAGTACTTC.

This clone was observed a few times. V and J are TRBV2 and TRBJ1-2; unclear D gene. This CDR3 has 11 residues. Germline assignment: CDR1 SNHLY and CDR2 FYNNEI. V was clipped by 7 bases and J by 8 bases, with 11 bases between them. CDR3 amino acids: CASTQAGGYTF. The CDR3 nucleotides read TGTGCCAGCACCCAGGCCGGAGGCTACACCTTC.

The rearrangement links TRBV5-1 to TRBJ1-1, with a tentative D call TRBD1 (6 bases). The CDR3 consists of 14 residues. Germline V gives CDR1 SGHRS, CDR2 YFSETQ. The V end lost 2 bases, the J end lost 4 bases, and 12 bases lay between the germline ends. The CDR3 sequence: CASSFNTGTTEAFF. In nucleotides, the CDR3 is TGCGCCAGCAGCTTTAACACAGGGACCACTGAAGCTTTCTTT.

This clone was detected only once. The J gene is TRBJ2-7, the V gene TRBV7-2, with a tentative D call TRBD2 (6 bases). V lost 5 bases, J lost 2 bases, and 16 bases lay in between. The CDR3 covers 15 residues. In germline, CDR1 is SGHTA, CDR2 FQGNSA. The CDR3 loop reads CASSPGEEETYEQYF. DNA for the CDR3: TGTGCCAGCAGCCCCGGGGAGGAGGAAACCTACGAGCAGTACTTC.

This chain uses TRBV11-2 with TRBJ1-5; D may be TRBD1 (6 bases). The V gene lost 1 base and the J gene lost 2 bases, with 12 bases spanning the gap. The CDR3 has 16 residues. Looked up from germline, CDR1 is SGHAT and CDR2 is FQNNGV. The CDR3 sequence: CASSLVRGRGNQPQHF. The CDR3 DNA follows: TGTGCCAGCAGCTTAGTAAGGGGGAGAGGCAATCAGCCCCAGCATTTT.

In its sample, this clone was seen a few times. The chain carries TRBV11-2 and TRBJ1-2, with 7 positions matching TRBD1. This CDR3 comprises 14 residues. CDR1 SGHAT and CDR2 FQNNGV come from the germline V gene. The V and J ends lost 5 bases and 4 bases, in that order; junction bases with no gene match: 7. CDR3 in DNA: TGTGCCAGCAGCCCGAGACAGGGCACCTATGGCTACACCTTC. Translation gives CASSPRQGTYGYTF.

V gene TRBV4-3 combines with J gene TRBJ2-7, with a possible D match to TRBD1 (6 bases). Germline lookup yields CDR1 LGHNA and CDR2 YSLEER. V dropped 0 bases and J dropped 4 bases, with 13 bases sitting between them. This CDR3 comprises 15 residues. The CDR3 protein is CASSQDTARGYEQYF. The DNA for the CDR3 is TGCGCCAGCAGCCAAGATACAGCCAGGGGTTACGAGCAGTACTTC.

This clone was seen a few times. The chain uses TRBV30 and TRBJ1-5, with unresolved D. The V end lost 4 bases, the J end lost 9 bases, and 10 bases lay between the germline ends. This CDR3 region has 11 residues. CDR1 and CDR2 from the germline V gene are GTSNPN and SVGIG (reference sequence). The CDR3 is CAWTSGGPQHF. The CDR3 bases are TGTGCCTGGACCTCCGGTGGGCCCCAGCATTTT.